One T cell receptor (beta chain) is described in this entry. Its cognate antigen is unknown. Libraries were prepared by immunoSEQ multiplex PCR; TCRdb keeps only in-frame clonotypes and omits some of them. The profile shows under 300,000 clones, more than 80% of them singletons. The sample originates from a study of T cell responses to AZD1222 COVID-19 vaccine. Whole-study context: Both about-4-week and about-12-week second-dose recipients were combined. Study-level results: Baseline seropositives among AZD1222 recipients totaled only 5 to 7. The breadth and depth of Spike-specific TCRs increased once two AZD1222 doses had been given. At 160-218 and 743-854, vaccine-associated CD4 TCRs were dominant, and they spanned spike.

The V gene lost 4 bases and the J gene lost 1 base, with 14 bases spanning the gap. Germline CDR1 SGHRS, CDR2 YFSETQ. This CDR3 region has 15 residues. The sample in question was peripheral blood, obtained on day 0 of AZD1222 vaccination. This sequence was found in an adult in good health. V is TRBV5-1 and J is TRBJ1-2; D call uncertain. The CDR3 reads CASSQDAFINYGYTF. CDR3 nucleotide sequence: TGCGCCAGCAGCCAGGACGCGTTTATTAACTATGGCTACACCTTC.